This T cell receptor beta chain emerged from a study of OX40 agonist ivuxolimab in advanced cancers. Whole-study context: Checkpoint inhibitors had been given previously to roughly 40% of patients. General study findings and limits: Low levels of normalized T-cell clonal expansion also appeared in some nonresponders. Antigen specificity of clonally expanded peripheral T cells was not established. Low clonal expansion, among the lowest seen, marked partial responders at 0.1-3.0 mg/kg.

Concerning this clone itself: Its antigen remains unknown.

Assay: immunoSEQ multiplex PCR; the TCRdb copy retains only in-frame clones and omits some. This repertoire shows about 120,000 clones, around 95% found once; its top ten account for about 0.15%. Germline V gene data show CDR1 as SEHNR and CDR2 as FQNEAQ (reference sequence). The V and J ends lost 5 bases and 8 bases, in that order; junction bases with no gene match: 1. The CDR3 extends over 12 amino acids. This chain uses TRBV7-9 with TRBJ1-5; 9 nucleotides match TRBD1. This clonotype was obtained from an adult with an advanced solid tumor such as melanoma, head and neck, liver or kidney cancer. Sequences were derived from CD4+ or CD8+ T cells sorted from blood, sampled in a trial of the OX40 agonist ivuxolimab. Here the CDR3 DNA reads TGTGCCAGCAGCCGGGACAGGGAGCCCCAGCATTTT. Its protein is CASSRDREPQHF.